The 20 T cell receptor beta chains given below trace back to one sample, sequenced in a study of blood T cell repertoires in COVID-19. TCRdb keeps only in-frame clones here, not all; method: immunoSEQ multiplex PCR. The table includes about 90,000 clones, more than 80% detected once. The source material was peripheral blood. The receptors stem from a woman between 65 and 79 years old with acute or convalescent COVID-19.

V usage is TRBV27 and J usage is TRBJ1-1; TRBD1 matches at 10 bases. This CDR3 is 14 amino acids long. The V gene's germline CDR1 is MNHEY and CDR2 SMNVEV (reference sequence). V was clipped by 3 bases and J by 12 bases; unmatched bases: 10. This chain's CDR3 is CASSFYAGQGETFF. The CDR3 nucleotides are TGTGCCAGCAGTTTTTACGCTGGACAGGGGGAAACTTTCTTT.

The V gene is TRBV28, the J gene TRBJ2-5; TRBD2 matches at 7 bases. Germline values: CDR1 MDHEN, CDR2 SYDVKM. The length of the CDR3 is 16 residues. The V and J ends lost 2 bases and 5 bases, in that order; junction bases with no gene match: 11. CDR3 nucleotide sequence: TGTGCCAGCAGTTTACAGACTAGCCGGGTTGGGGAGACCCAGTACTTC. It yields the protein CASSLQTSRVGETQYF.

The sample holds a few counts of this clone. V is TRBV28 and J is TRBJ1-1, with 8 bases fitting TRBD1. Germline CDR1 and CDR2: MDHEN and SYDVKM. V gave up 6 bases and J gave up 3 bases; unmatched junction bases: 9. The CDR3 length is 15 residues. CDR3: CASRTIQGAYTEAFF. In DNA form, the CDR3 reads TGTGCCAGCAGGACCATTCAGGGGGCATACACTGAAGCTTTCTTT.

This clone turned up a few times. The V call is TRBV6-6, the J call TRBJ2-2, with D uncertain. Germline values: CDR1 MNHNY, CDR2 SVGAGI (reference sequence). The germline V and J ends were trimmed by 5 bases and 1 base, with 8 bases remaining between them. The CDR3 contains 14 residues. CDR3 coding DNA: TGTGCCAGCAGTACAACAGAGAACACCGGGGAGCTGTTTTTT. Translating it yields CASSTTENTGELFF.

The J gene is TRBJ2-7, the V gene TRBV5-1; D unclear. CDR3 length: 14 residues. The germline CDR1 and CDR2 sequences are SGHRS and YFSETQ. Trimming removed 2 bases from V and 1 base from J, with 10 bases in between. CDR3 protein: CASSLNQVSYEQYF. The CDR3 nucleotides read TGCGCCAGCAGCTTAAATCAGGTGTCCTACGAGCAGTACTTC.

V gene TRBV5-6 combines with J gene TRBJ1-1, with 7 bases identical to TRBD1. V lost 3 bases to trimming and J lost 1 base; unmatched junction nucleotides: 6. CDR1 SGHDT and CDR2 YYEEEE come from the germline V gene. This CDR3 is 15 amino acids long. The CDR3 sequence: CASSWRQGANTEAFF. The CDR3 DNA is TGTGCCAGCAGCTGGCGACAGGGTGCGAACACTGAAGCTTTCTTT.

This chain connects TRBV5-4 to TRBJ1-2; TRBD1 is a possible D gene (6 bases). V lost 0 bases, J lost 5 bases, and 11 bases lay in between. Germline-derived CDR1 and CDR2 are SGHNT and YYREEE (reference sequence). The CDR3 has 14 amino acids. CDR3 loop: CASSLGTDGYGYTF. DNA of the CDR3: TGTGCCAGCAGCTTGGGGACAGACGGATATGGCTACACCTTC.

V gene TRBV6-5 combines with J gene TRBJ2-5; D is possibly TRBD1 (6 bases). Germline CDR1 is MNHEY and CDR2 is SVGAGI. The ends were cut back, 6 bases at V and 5 bases at J, with 16 bases in the middle. This CDR3 is built from 14 residues. CDR3 sequence: CASRQQGTWETQYF. CDR3 bases: TGTGCCAGCAGGCAACAGGGTACCTGGGAGACCCAGTACTTC.

This clone was counted a single time. The V gene is TRBV6-5, the J gene TRBJ2-1, with 11 bases aligning to TRBD2. Germline loops: CDR1 MNHEY, CDR2 SVGAGI. CDR3 length equals 15 residues. After removal of 6 bases from V and 5 bases from J, the junction contained 6 bases not matched to a gene. CDR3 in amino acids: CASSLTSGVNNEQFF. In nucleotides, the CDR3 is TGTGCCAGCAGCCTGACTAGCGGGGTAAACAATGAGCAGTTCTTC.

V usage is TRBV5-1 and J usage is TRBJ1-1; a weak D match, TRBD1 (6 bases). This CDR3 comprises 14 residues. The germline V and J ends were trimmed by 4 bases and 4 bases, with 14 bases remaining between them. The V gene's germline CDR1 is SGHRS and CDR2 YFSETQ. In nucleotides, the CDR3 is TGCGCCAGCAGCACCACAGGGTTGGGCACTGAAGCTTTCTTT. It specifies CASSTTGLGTEAFF.

The chain joins TRBV5-1 to TRBJ1-3, with a possible D match to TRBD1 (5 bases). The germline gives CDR1 SGHRS, CDR2 YFSETQ. The V end lost 4 bases, the J end lost 4 bases, and 9 bases lay between the germline ends. This CDR3 has 13 amino acids. In DNA, the CDR3 is TGCGCCAGCAGCCAGGGAACCGGAAACACCATATATTTT. Its translation is CASSQGTGNTIYF. The full variable domain, rest sourced from reference TRBV5-1 and TRBJ1-3, is KAGVTQTPRYLIKTRGQQVTLSCSPISGHRSVSWYQQTPGQGLQFLFEYFSETQRNKGNFPGRFSGRQFSNSRSEMNVSTLELGDSALYLCASSQGTGNTIYFGEGSWLTVV.

This rearrangement joins TRBV5-8 to TRBJ1-6, with 7 positions matching TRBD1. V gave up 2 bases and J gave up 10 bases; unmatched junction bases: 3. The CDR3 covers 13 residues. From germline, CDR1 is SGHTS and CDR2 YDEGEE. CDR3 bases: TGTGCCAGCAGCTTAAACAGGGGATCACCCCTCCACTTT. Translated, it gives CASSLNRGSPLHF.

This clone was picked up a small number of times. V usage is TRBV18 and J usage is TRBJ1-6; tentatively, D is TRBD1 (6 bases). V lost 2 bases to trimming and J lost 5 bases, with 13 bases between them. The CDR3 has 16 amino acids. Germline CDR1 KGHSH, CDR2 LQKENI. CDR3 loop: CASSPKGGIHNSPLHF. The CDR3 bases are TGTGCCAGCTCACCAAAGGGGGGGATCCATAATTCACCCCTCCACTTT.

J is TRBJ2-7 and V is TRBV5-1, with D possibly TRBD2 on 6 matching bases. Between the trimmed V and J ends, which lost 4 bases and 0 bases, there was a span of 14 bases. CDR3 length: 15 residues. In germline, CDR1 is SGHRS, CDR2 YFSETQ. The CDR3 nucleotides are TGCGCCAGCAGCCCTCGCGGAGGGACCTCCTACGAGCAGTACTTC. Its protein is CASSPRGGTSYEQYF.

This chain links TRBV4-3 with TRBJ1-2; tentatively, D is TRBD1 (6 bases). Between the trimmed V and J ends, which lost 3 bases and 4 bases, there was a span of 9 bases. This CDR3 spans 13 amino acids. Germline assignment: CDR1 LGHNA and CDR2 YSLEER. The DNA of the CDR3 is TGCGCCAGCAGCCACGAACAGGGCTATGGCTACACCTTC. Its translation is CASSHEQGYGYTF.

CDR3 in amino acids: CASSLFPGSLSEQYF. CDR3 coding DNA: TGTGCCAGCAGTTTATTCCCCGGGAGTCTGAGCGAGCAGTACTTC. The J gene is TRBJ2-7, the V gene TRBV27; possible D gene TRBD2, 6 bases. Deletions cut 1 base from V and 6 bases from J, with 16 bases between. Per germline, CDR1 MNHEY and CDR2 SMNVEV (reference sequence). This CDR3 comprises 15 residues.

V usage is TRBV15 and J usage is TRBJ1-4; 8 bases fit TRBD1. Germline V CDR1 and CDR2: LNHNV, YYDKDF (reference sequence). The CDR3 is 16 residues long. The V and J ends lost 0 bases and 8 bases, in that order; junction bases with no gene match: 8. The CDR3 region is CATSRDPQGAGEKLFF. CDR3 DNA: TGTGCCACCAGCAGAGATCCGCAGGGGGCGGGGGAAAAACTGTTTTTT.

The chain employs TRBV4-2 and TRBJ1-1; D may be TRBD1 (5 bases). Between the trimmed V and J ends, which lost 3 bases and 8 bases, there was a span of 13 bases. The CDR3 has 13 amino acids. CDR1 is LGHNA, CDR2 YNFKEQ, per germline. In DNA form, the CDR3 reads TGTGCCAGCAGCCATGCTCTTAGACAGGAAGCTTTCTTT. Translating it yields CASSHALRQEAFF.

The V call is TRBV7-9, the J call TRBJ1-6, with a tentative D call TRBD1 (6 bases). Between the trimmed V and J ends, which lost 2 bases and 4 bases, there was a span of 18 bases. CDR1 and CDR2 (germline): SEHNR, FQNEAQ (reference sequence). CDR3 length: 18 residues. The CDR3 DNA reads as TGTGCCAGCAGCTTAAATCAGGGGAACCCCTCATATAATTCACCCCTCCACTTT. Its protein is CASSLNQGNPSYNSPLHF.

V usage is TRBV19 and J usage is TRBJ1-3; the D is unclear. Germline V gives CDR1 LNHDA, CDR2 SQIVND (reference sequence). Trimming took off 3 bases at V and 0 bases at J, with 12 bases between the two ends. This CDR3 comprises 16 residues. The CDR3 coding sequence is TGTGCCAGTAGTATGTTTGGAGGACGCTCTGGAAACACCATATATTTT. Protein sequence: CASSMFGGRSGNTIYF. Full variable domain (rest looked up from reference TRBV19 and TRBJ1-3): DGGITQSPKYLFRKEGQNVTLSCEQNLNHDAMYWYRQDPGQGLRLIYYSQIVNDFQKGDIAEGYSVSREKKESFPLTVTSAQKNPTAFYLCASSMFGGRSGNTIYFGEGSWLTVV.